This TCR beta chain was sequenced for a study of CD8 T cells in Susac syndrome. Germline V gene lookup returns CDR1 SGHAT and CDR2 FQNNGV. With V trimmed by 6 bases and J by 1 base, 17 bases remained unmatched. The CDR3 consists of 18 residues. With random hexamers, reverse transcription was performed on about 0.45 to 1 ug of RNA. MiXCR, run by TCRdb on the immunoSEQ multiplex PCR reads, gives a single entry per CDR3 protein. The table lists under 550,000 distinct CDR3 sequences, around 85% of them singletons. It was negative isolation that provided the CD8+ and CD4+ T cells, whereas TEMRA cells were enriched by FACS.

This TCR was sampled from a human donor with multiple sclerosis. The rearrangement uses TRBV11-2 and TRBJ1-1; TRBD1 matches 7 bases. Sequencing was carried out using CD8+ T cells from PBMCs. This CDR3 reads CASSLQRQGRGTNTEAFF. CDR3 nucleotides: TGTGCCAGCAGTTTGCAGAGACAGGGAAGAGGGACGAACACTGAAGCTTTCTTT.